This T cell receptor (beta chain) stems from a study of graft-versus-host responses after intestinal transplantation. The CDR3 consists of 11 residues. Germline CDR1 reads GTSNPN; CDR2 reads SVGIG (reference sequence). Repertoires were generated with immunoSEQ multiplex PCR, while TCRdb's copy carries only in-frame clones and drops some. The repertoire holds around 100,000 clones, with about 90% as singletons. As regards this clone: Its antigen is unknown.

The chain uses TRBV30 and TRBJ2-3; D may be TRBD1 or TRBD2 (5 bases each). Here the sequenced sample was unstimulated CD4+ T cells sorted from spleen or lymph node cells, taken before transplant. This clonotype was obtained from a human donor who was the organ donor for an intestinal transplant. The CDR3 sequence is CARGGTDTQYF. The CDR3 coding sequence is TGTGCGCGAGGGGGCACAGATACGCAGTATTTT.